This entry describes one TCR beta chain. Primers: 60 Vbeta forward and 13 Jbeta reverse. The protocol was immunoSEQ multiplex PCR, while the TCRdb copy is restricted to in-frame clones and leaves out a portion. The sample yields about 190,000 clones, 85% seen once. This specimen comes from a study of cytomegalovirus exposure and HLA in healthy donors. The germline gives CDR1 MDHEN, CDR2 SYDVKM. There are 16 residues in the CDR3. V dropped 3 bases and J dropped 3; count of bases not matched to a gene: 6. This sequence originates from a boy aged 2-9 years in good health and CMV-seronegative. What was sequenced was PBMCs. This sequence joins TRBV28 and TRBJ1-2; 11 positions agree with TRBD1. The CDR3: CASSFLGTGGDYGYTF. DNA for the CDR3: TGTGCCAGCAGTTTCTTAGGGACAGGGGGTGACTATGGCTACACCTTC.